This TCR beta chain was recorded in a study of somatic mutations in cytotoxic T cells in rheumatoid arthritis. About the research overall: No treatment had yet been given when patient blood (roughly 29 ml EDTA) was drawn, right after diagnosis.

This CDR3 has 16 residues. V trimming: 7 bases; J trimming: 2 bases; junction bases outside the gene matches: 8. Germline V gene lookup returns CDR1 MRHNA and CDR2 SNTAGT. This table comes from immunoSEQ multiplex PCR, and its TCRdb copy is limited to in-frame clones, with some not included. The table lists 15,000 to 20,000 clones, roughly 80% of them singletons. The sequencing input was CD8+ T cells sorted from blood. The rearrangement uses TRBV6-4 and TRBJ2-2, with 9 bases lining up with TRBD1. This TCR was recovered from an adult with rheumatoid arthritis. The CDR3 region is CASTKTGGINTGELFF. In DNA form, the CDR3 reads TGTGCCAGCACCAAAACAGGGGGCATTAACACCGGGGAGCTGTTTTTT.